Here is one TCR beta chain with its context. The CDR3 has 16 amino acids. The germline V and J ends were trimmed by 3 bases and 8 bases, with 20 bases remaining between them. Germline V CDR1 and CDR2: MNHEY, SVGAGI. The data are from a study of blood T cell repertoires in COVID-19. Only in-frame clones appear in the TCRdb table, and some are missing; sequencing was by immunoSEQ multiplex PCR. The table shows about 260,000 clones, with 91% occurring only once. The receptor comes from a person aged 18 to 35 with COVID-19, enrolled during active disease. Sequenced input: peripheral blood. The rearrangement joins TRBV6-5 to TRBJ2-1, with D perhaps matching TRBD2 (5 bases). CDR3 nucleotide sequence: TGTGCCAGCAGTTATCGGGGAACCCACCCGTTGCATGAGCAGTTCTTC. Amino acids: CASSYRGTHPLHEQFF.